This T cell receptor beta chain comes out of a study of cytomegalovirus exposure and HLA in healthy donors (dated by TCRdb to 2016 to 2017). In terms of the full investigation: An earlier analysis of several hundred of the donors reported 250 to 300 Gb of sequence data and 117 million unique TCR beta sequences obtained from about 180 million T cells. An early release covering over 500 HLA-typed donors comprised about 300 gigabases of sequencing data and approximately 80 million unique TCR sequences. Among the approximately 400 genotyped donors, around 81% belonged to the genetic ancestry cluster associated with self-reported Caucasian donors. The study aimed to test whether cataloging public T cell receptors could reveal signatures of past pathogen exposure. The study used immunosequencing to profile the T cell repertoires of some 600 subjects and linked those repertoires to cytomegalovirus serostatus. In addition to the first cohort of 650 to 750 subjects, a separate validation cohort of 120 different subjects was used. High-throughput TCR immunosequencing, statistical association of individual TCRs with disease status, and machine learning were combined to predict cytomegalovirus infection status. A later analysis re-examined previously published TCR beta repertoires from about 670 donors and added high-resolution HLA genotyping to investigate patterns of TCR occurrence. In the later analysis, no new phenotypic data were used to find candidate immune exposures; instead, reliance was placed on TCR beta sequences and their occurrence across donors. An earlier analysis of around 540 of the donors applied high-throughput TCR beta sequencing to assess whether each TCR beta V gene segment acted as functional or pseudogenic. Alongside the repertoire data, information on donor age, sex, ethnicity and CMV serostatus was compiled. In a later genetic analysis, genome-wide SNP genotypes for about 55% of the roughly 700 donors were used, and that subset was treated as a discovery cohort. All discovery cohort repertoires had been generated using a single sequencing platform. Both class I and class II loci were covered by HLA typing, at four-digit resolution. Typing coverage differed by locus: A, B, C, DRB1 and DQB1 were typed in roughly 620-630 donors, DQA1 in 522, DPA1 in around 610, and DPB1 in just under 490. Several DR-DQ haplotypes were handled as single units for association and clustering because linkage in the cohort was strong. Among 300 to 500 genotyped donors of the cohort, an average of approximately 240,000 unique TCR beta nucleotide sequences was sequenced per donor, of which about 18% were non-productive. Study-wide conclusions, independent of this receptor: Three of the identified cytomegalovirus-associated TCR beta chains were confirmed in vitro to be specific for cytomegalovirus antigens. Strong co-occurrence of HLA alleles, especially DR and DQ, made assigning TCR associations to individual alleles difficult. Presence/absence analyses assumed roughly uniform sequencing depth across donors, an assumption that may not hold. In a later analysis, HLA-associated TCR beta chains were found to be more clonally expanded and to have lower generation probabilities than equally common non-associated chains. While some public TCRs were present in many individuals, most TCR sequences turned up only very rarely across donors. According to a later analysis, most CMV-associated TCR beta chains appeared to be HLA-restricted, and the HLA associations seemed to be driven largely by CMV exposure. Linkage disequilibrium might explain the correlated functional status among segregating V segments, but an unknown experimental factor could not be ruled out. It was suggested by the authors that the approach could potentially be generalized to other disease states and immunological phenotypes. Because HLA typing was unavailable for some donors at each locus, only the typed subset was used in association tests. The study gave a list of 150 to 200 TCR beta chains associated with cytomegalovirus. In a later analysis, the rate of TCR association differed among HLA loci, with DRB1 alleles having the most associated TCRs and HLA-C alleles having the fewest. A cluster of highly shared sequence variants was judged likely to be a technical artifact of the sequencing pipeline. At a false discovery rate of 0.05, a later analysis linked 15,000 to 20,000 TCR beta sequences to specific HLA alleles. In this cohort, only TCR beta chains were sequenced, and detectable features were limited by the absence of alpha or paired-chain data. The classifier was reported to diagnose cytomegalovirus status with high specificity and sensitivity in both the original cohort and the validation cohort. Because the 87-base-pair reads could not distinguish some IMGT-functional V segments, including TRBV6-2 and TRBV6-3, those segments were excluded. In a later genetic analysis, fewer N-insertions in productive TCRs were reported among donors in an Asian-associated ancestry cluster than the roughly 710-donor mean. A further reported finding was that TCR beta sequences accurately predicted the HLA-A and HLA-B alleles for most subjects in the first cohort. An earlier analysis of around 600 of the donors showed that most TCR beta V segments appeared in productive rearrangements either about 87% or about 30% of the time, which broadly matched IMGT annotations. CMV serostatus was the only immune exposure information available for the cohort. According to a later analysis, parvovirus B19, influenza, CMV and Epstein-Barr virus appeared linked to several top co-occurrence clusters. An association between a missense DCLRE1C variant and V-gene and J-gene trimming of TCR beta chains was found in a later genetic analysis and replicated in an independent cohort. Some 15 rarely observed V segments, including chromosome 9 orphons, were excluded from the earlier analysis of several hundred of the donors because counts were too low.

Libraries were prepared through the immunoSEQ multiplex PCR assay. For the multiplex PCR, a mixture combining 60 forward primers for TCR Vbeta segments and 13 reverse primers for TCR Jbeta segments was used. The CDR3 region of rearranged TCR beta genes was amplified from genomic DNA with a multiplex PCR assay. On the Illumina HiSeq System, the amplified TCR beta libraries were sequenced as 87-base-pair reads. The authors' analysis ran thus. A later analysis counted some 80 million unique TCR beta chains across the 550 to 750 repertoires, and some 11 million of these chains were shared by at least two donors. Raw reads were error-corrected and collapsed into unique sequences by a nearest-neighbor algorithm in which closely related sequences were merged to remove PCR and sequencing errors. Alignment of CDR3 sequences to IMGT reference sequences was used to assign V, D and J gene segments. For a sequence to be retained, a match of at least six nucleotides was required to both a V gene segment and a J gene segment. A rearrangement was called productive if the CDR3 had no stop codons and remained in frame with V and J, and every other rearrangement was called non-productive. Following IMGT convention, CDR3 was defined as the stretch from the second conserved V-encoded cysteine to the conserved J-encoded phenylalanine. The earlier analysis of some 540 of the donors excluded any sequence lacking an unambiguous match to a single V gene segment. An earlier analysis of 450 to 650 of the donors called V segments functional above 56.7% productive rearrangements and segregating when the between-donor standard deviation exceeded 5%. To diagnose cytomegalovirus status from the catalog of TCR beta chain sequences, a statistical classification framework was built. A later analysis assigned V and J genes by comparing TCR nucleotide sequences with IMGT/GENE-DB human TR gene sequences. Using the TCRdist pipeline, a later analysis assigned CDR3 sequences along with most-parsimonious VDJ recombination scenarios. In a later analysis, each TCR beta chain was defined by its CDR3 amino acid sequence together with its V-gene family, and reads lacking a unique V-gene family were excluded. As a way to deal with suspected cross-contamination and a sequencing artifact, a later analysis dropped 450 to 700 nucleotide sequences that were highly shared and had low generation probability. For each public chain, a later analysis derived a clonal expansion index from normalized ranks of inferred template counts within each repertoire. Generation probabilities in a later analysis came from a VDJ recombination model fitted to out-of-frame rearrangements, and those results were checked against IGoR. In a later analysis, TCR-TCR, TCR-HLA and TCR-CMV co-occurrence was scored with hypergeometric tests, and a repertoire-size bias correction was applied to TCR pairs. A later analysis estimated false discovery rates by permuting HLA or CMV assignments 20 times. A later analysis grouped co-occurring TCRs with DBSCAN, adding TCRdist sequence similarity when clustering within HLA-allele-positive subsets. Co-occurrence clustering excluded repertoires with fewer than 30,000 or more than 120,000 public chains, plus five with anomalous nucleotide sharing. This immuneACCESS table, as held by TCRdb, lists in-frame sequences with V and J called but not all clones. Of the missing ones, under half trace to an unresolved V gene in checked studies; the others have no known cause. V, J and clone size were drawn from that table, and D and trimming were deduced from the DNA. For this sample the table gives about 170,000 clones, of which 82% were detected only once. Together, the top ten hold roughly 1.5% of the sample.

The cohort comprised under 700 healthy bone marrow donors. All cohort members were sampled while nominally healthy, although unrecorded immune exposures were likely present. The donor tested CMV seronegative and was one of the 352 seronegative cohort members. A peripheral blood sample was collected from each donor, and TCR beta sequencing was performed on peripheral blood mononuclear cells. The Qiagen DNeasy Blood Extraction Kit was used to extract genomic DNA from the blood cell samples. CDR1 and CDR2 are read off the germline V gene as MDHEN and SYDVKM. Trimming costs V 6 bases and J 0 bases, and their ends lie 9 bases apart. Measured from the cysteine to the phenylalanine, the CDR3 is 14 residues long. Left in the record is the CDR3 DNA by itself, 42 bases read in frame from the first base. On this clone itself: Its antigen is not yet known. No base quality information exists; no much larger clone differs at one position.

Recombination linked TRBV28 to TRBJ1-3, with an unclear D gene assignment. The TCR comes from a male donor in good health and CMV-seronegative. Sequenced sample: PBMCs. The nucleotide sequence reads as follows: TGTGCCAGCAGCCTAATATACTCTGGAAACACCATATATTTT. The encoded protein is CASSLIYSGNTIYF.